This record covers a single T cell receptor (beta chain). Its specificity is unknown. This entry belongs to a study of PD-1 blockade in classical Hodgkin lymphoma. Study findings and constraints: A significant rise in TCR diversity by C4D1 was seen for CD4+ but not CD8+ cells. The causes of the repertoire differences, possibly disease activity or prior therapy, remain undefined. At baseline, newly diagnosed patients reportedly showed less TCR diversity than healthy donors.

Generated by immunoSEQ multiplex PCR, the TCRdb table keeps only in-frame clones and is missing some. The repertoire includes tens of thousands of clones, around 65% of them detected once, and over 4.5% sits in the top ten. Exposure to brentuximab vedotin varied, and each patient had relapsed following autologous stem cell transplantation. Under best response, outcomes were complete response, partial response or progressive disease. The material sequenced was peripheral blood mononuclear cells (PBMCs), taken at baseline. The receptor was isolated from a human donor with classical Hodgkin lymphoma.

The CDR3 sequence: CASRLLQNTGELFF. CDR3 DNA sequence: TGTGCCAGTCGACTTCTACAGAACACCGGGGAGCTGTTTTTT. J is TRBJ2-2 and V is TRBV6-4; D is uncertain. Germline-derived CDR1 and CDR2 are MRHNA and SNTAGT. CDR3 size: 14 residues. V lost 9 bases and J 1 base, leaving 12 bases between the germline ends.